This T cell receptor beta chain is from a study of CD8 T cells in ankylosing spondylitis. Study-wide points: Earlier work had already found some motif variants in reactive arthritis synovial fluid and blood. Relatively rare in peripheral blood, disease-linked clones were also CD8+. There was a TCR beta motif, made of 7 to 9 highly homologous variants, that appeared characteristic of ankylosing spondylitis blood.

In its sample, this clonotype was seen a few times. Its target is unknown. TCR beta libraries were made by quantitative 5'-RACE with molecular barcodes. Via MiXCR, TCRdb re-called the 5' RACE reads, giving one row per CDR3 protein. The repertoire holds 130,000 to 150,000 distinct CDR3 sequences, with roughly 8% as singletons. The CDR3 runs 12 residues. V lost 7 bases and J lost 0, with 4 bases in between. The germline V gene has CDR1 DFQATT and CDR2 SNEGSKA (reference sequence). The TCR originated in a male donor with ankylosing spondylitis. Sequencing was performed on synovial fluid, either unsorted or a sorted T cell fraction (not recorded which). V and J are TRBV20-1 and TRBJ2-6; D gene uncertain. CDR3 DNA: TGCAGTGTAGCCTCTGGGGCCAACGTCCTGACTTTC. Protein sequence: CSVASGANVLTF.